The entry below describes one TCR beta chain. This entry belongs to a study of cytomegalovirus exposure and HLA in healthy donors. CDR3 length: 16 residues. The V and J ends lost 0 bases and 0 bases respectively, with 9 bases between them. Germline-derived CDR1 and CDR2 are LGHNT and FRNRAP. The PCR ran on 60 Vbeta and 13 Jbeta primers. Method: immunoSEQ multiplex PCR; TCRdb's copy keeps in-frame clones and lacks some. The sample has around 91,000 clones, 55% to 75% seen once; the top ten hold approximately 3%. This chain connects TRBV12-5 to TRBJ2-1; D is unresolved. The sequencing input was PBMCs. The origin of this receptor is a man in his 60s in good health and CMV-seronegative. The CDR3 sequence: CASGLVPAGSYNEQFF. CDR3 DNA: TGTGCTAGTGGTTTGGTACCCGCAGGCTCCTACAATGAGCAGTTCTTC.